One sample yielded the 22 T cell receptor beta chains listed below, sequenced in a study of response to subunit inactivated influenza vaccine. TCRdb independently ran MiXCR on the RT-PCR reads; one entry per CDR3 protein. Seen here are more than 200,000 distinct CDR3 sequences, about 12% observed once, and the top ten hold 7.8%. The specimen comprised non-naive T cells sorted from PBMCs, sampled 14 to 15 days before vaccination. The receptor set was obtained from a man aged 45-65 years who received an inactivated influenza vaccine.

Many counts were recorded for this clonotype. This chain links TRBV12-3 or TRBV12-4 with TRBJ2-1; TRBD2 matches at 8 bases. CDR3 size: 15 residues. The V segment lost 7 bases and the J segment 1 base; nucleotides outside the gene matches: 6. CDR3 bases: TGTGCCAGCACCACGGGACTAGGGTCCTACAATGAGCAGTTCTTC. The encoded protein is CASTTGLGSYNEQFF.

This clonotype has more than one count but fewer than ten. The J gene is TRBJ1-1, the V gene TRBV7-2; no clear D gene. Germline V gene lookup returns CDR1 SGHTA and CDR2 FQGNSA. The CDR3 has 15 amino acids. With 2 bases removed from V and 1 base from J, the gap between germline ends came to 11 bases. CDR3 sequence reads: CASSLRPGENTEAFF. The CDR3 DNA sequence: TGTGCCAGCAGCTTACGGCCCGGCGAGAACACTGAAGCTTTCTTT.

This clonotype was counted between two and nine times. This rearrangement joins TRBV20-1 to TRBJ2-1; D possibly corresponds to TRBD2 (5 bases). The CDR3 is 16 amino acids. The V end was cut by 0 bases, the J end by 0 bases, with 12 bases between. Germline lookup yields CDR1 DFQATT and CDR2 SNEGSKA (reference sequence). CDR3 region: CSARDLQRSSYNEQFF. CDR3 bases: TGCAGTGCTAGAGATCTGCAGCGGAGCTCCTACAATGAGCAGTTCTTC.

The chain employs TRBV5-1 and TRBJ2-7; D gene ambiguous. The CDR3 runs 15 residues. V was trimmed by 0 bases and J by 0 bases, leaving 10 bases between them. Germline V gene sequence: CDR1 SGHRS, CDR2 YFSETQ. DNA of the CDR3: TGCGCCAGCAGCTTGGCCGGCCGCGCCTCCTACGAGCAGTACTTC. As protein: CASSLAGRASYEQYF. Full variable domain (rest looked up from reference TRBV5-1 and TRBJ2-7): KAGVTQTPRYLIKTRGQQVTLSCSPISGHRSVSWYQQTPGQGLQFLFEYFSETQRNKGNFPGRFSGRQFSNSRSEMNVSTLELGDSALYLCASSLAGRASYEQYFGPGTRLTVT.

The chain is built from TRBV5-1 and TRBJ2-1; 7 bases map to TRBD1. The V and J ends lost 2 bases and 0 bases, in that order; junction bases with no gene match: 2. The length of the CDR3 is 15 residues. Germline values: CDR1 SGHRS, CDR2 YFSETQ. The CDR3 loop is CASSFTGDSYNEQFF. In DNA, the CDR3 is TGCGCCAGCAGCTTCACAGGGGACTCCTACAATGAGCAGTTCTTC.

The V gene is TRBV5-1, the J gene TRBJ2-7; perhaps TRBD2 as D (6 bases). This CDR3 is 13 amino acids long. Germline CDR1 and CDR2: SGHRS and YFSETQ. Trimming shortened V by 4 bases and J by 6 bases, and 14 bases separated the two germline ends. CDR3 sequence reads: CASSPGTSTEQYF. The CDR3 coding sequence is TGCGCCAGCAGCCCCGGCACTAGCACCGAGCAGTACTTC.

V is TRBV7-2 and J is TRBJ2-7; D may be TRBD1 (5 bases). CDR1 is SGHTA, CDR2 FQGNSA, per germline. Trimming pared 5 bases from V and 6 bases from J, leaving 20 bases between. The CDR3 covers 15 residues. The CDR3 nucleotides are TGTGCCAGCAGCCCGCACAAGGGGTCATTCGGCGAGCAGTACTTC. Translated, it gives CASSPHKGSFGEQYF.

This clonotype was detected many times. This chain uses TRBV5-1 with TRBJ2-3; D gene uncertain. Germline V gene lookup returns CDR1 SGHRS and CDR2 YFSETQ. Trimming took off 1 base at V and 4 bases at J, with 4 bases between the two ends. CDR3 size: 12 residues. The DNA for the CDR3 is TGCGCCAGCAGCTTGCCCGCAGATACGCAGTATTTT. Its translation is CASSLPADTQYF.

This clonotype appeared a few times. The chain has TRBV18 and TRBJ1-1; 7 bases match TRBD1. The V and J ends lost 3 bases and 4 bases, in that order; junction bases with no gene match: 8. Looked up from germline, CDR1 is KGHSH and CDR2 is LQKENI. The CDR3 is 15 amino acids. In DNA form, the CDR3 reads TGTGCCAGCTCACCGCCGGGACAGCAACTCACTGAAGCTTTCTTT. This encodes CASSPPGQQLTEAFF.

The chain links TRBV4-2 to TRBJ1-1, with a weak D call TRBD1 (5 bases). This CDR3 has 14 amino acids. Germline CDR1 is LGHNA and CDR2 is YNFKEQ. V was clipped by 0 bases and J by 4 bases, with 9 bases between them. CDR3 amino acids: CASSQDSRVTEAFF. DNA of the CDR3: TGTGCCAGCAGCCAAGATTCCAGGGTCACTGAAGCTTTCTTT.

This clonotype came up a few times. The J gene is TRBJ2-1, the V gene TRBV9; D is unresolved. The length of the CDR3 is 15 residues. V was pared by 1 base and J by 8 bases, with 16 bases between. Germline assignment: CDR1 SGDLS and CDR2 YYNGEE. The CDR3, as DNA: TGTGCCAGCAGCGTAAGTTTTAGAAGTAGTGATGAGCAGTTCTTC. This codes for CASSVSFRSSDEQFF. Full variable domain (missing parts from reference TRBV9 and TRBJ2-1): DSGVTQTPKHLITATGQRVTLRCSPRSGDLSVYWYQQSLDQGLQFLIQYYNGEERAKGNILERFSAQQFPDLHSELNLSSLELGDSALYFCASSVSFRSSDEQFFGPGTRLTVL.

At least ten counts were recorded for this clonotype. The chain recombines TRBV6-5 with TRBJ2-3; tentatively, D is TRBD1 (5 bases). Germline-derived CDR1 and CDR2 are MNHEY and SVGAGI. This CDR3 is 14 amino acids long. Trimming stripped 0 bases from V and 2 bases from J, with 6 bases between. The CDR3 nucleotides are TGTGCCAGCAGTTACTCGACAGCCACAGATACGCAGTATTTT. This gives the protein CASSYSTATDTQYF.

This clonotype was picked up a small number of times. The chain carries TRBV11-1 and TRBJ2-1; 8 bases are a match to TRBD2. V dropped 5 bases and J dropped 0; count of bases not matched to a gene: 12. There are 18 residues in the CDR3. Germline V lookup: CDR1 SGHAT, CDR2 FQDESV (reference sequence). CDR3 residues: CASSNRGGRGNSYNEQFF. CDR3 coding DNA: TGTGCCAGCAGCAACCGGGGGGGGCGGGGAAACTCCTACAATGAGCAGTTCTTC.

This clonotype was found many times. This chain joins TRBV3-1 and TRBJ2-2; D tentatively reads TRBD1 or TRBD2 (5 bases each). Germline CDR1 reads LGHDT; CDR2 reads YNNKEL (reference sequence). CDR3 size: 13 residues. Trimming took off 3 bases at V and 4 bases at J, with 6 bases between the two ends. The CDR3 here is CASSQGTTGELFF. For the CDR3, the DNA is TGTGCCAGCAGCCAGGGGACCACCGGGGAGCTGTTTTTT.

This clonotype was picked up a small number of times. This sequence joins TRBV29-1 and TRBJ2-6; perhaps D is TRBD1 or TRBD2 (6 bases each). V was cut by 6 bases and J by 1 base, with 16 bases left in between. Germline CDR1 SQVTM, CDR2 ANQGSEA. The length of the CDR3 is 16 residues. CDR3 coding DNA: TGCAGCGTCTCACAGGGACTTATTTCTGGGGCCAACGTCCTGACTTTC. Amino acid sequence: CSVSQGLISGANVLTF.

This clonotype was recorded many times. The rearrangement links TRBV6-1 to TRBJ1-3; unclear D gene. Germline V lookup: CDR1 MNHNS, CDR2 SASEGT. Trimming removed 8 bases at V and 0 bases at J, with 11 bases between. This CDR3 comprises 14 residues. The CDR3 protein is CASSARPSGNTIYF. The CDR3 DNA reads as TGTGCCAGCTCCGCCCGCCCCTCTGGAAACACCATATATTTT.

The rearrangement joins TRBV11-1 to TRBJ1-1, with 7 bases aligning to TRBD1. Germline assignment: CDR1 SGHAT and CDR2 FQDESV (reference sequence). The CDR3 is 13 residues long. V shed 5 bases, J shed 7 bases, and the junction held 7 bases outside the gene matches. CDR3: CASSQNRGGEAFF. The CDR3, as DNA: TGTGCCAGCAGCCAAAACAGGGGCGGTGAAGCTTTCTTT. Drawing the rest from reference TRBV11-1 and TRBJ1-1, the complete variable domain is EAEVAQSPRYKITEKSQAVAFWCDPISGHATLYWYRQILGQGPELLVQFQDESVVDDSQLPKDRFSAERLKGVDSTLKIQPAELGDSAMYLCASSQNRGGEAFFGQGTRLTVV.

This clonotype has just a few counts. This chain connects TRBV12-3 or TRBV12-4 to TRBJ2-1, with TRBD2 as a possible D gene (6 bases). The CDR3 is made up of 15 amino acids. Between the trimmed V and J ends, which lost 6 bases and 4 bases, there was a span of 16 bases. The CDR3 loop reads CASRLRDSIYNEQFF. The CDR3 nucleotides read TGTGCCAGCAGACTCCGGGACTCCATTTACAATGAGCAGTTCTTC.

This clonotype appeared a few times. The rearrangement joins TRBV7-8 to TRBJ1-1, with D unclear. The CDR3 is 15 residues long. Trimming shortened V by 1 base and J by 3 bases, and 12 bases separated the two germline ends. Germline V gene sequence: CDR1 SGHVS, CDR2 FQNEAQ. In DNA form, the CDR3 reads TGTGCCAGCAGCTTAGGTGGCAAGTCGGACACTGAAGCTTTCTTT. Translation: CASSLGGKSDTEAFF.

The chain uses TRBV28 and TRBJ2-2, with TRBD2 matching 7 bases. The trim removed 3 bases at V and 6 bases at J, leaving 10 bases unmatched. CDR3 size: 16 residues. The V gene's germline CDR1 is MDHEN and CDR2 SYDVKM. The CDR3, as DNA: TGTGCCAGCAGTTTGGGGGGACTAATAGGTGCCGGGGAGCTGTTTTTT. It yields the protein CASSLGGLIGAGELFF.

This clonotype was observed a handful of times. DNA for the CDR3: TGCAGCGTTGTGCTAGTAGGCGATGAGCAGTTCTTC. Amino acid sequence: CSVVLVGDEQFF. The chain has TRBV29-1 and TRBJ2-1; D gene ambiguous. The germline V and J ends were trimmed by 4 bases and 8 bases, with 12 bases remaining between them. Germline V gene lookup returns CDR1 SQVTM and CDR2 ANQGSEA. This CDR3 is built from 12 residues.

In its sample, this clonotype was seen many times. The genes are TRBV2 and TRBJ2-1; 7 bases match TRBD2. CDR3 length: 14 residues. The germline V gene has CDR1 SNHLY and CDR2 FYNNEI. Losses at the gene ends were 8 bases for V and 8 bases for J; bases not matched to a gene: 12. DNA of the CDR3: TGTGCCAGCGCGAGCGGGACGAATGTCCATGAGCAGTTCTTC. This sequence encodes CASASGTNVHEQFF.